The present T cell receptor (beta chain) was sequenced within a study of response to subunit inactivated influenza vaccine. As for this clonotype: What it binds is unknown.

Notes on the study in general: The authors offered the suggestion that each seasonal influenza vaccination recruits few new T cells.

The CDR3 loop spans 16 amino acids. The germline V gene has CDR1 MNHEY and CDR2 SMNVEV (reference sequence). Losses at the gene ends were 4 bases for V and 5 bases for J; bases not matched to a gene: 10. TCRdb reanalysed the RT-PCR reads using MiXCR and keeps one entry per CDR3 protein. This sample carries 150,000 to 200,000 distinct CDR3 sequences, around 8.8% of them seen once, and the ten largest clones take 9.5% to 13%. This TCR was recovered from a man aged 45 to 65 who received an inactivated influenza vaccine. The gene calls are TRBV27 and TRBJ2-5, with TRBD1 matching 10 bases. Sequencing used non-naive T cells sorted from PBMCs, obtained on the day of vaccination. The CDR3 DNA sequence: TGTGCCAGCAGTTCTCTCCGGGACAGGGGAAGGGAGACCCAGTACTTC. As protein: CASSSLRDRGRETQYF.